The 4 T cell receptor beta chains listed next were all sequenced from one sample in a study of cytomegalovirus exposure and HLA in healthy donors. PCR was performed using 60 Vbeta and 13 Jbeta primers. Some clones are missing from TCRdb's copy, which holds only in-frame ones; the method was immunoSEQ multiplex PCR. The repertoire holds 150,000 or so clones, about 79% seen once, with around 0.96% in the top ten. Sequencing was performed on PBMCs. These receptors all stem from a woman aged 45-65 years in good health and CMV-seropositive.

V is TRBV2 and J is TRBJ2-7; 11 positions match TRBD2. Unmatched junction bases numbered 15, after V lost 11 bases and J lost 0 bases. The CDR3 is 17 residues long. Germline loops: CDR1 SNHLY, CDR2 FYNNEI. The DNA of the CDR3 is TGTGCCTTCACTCCTAGCGGGAGGCGTCAAAACTCCTACGAGCAGTACTTC. Encoded protein: CAFTPSGRRQNSYEQYF.

The V gene is TRBV4-1, the J gene TRBJ2-7, with TRBD2 as a possible D gene (6 bases). CDR1 and CDR2 (germline): MGHRA, YSYEKL. V lost 1 base, J lost 9 bases, and 19 bases lay in between. The CDR3 extends over 15 amino acids. The CDR3 loop reads CASSQVVGGAPRQYF. The CDR3 nucleotides read TGCGCCAGCAGCCAAGTAGTAGGAGGGGCCCCGAGGCAGTACTTC.

The V call is TRBV30, the J call TRBJ2-7; TRBD2 agrees at 7 bases. The CDR3 contains 14 residues. Looked up from germline, CDR1 is GTSNPN and CDR2 is SVGIG (reference sequence). Losses at the gene ends were 2 bases for V and 3 bases for J; bases not matched to a gene: 7. The CDR3 nucleotides are TGTGCCTGGAGTTTAGGACTAGTGGACTACGAGCAGTACTTC. It yields the protein CAWSLGLVDYEQYF.

The chain recombines TRBV5-6 with TRBJ1-2; 7 bases agree with TRBD1. Germline CDR1 SGHDT, CDR2 YYEEEE. The CDR3 runs 15 residues. V lost 0 bases, J lost 2 bases, and 4 bases stayed unmatched. CDR3 nucleotides: TGTGCCAGCAGCTTGGGCGACAGGGTAAACTATGGCTACACCTTC. As protein: CASSLGDRVNYGYTF.